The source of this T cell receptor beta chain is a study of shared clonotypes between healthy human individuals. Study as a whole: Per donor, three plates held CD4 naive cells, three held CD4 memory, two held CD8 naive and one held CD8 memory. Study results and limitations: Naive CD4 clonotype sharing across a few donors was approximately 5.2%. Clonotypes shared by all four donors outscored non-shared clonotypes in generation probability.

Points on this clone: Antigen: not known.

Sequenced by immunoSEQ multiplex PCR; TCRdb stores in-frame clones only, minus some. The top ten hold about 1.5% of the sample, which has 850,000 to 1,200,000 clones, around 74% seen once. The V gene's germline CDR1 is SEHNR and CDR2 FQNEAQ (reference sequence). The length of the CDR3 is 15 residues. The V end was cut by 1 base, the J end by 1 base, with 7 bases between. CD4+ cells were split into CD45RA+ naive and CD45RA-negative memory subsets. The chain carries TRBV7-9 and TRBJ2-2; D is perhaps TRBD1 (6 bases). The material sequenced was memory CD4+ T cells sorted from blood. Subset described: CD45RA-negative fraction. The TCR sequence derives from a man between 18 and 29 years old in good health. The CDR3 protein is CASSLGGRNTGELFF. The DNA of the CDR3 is TGTGCCAGCAGCTTAGGGGGGCGGAACACCGGGGAGCTGTTTTTT.